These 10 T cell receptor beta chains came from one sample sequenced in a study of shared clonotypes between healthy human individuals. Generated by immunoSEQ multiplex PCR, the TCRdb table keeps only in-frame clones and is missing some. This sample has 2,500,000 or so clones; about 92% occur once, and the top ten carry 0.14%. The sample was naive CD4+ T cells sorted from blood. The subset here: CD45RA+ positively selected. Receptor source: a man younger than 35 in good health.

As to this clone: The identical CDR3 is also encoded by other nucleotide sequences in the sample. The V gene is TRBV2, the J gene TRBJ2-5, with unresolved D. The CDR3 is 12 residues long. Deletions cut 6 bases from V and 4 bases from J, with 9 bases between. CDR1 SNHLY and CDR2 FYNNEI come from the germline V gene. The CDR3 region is CASSPPGETQYF. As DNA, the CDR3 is TGTGCCAGCAGCCCTCCGGGAGAGACCCAGTACTTC.

CDR3: CASSYSFPELNTEAFF. The CDR3 nucleotides are TGTGCCAGCAGTTACTCTTTCCCAGAGTTGAACACTGAAGCTTTCTTT. The chain carries TRBV6-5 and TRBJ1-1; D gene unclear. Germline V gives CDR1 MNHEY, CDR2 SVGAGI. V shed 0 bases and J shed 0 bases, with 11 bases lying between them. The CDR3 runs to 16 residues.

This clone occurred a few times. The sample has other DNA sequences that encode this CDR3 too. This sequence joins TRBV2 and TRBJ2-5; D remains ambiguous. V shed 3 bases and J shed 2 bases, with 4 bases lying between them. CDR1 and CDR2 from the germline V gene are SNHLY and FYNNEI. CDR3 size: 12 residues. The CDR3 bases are TGTGCCAGCAGTGAGGGTCAAGAGACCCAGTACTTC. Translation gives CASSEGQETQYF.

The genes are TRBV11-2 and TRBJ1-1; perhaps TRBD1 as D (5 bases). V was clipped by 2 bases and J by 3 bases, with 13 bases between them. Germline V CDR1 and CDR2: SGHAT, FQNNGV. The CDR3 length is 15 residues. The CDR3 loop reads CASSLSGGGYTEAFF. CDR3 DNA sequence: TGTGCCAGCAGCTTAAGCGGCGGGGGGTACACTGAAGCTTTCTTT. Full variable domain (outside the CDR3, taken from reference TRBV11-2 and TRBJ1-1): EAGVAQSPRYKIIEKRQSVAFWCNPISGHATLYWYQQILGQGPKLLIQFQNNGVVDDSQLPKDRFSAERLKGVDSTLKIQPAKLEDSAVYLCASSLSGGGYTEAFFGQGTRLTVV.

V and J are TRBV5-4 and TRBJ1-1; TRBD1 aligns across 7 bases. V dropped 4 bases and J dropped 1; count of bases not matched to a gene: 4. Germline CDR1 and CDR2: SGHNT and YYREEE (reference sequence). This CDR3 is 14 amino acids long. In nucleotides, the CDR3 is TGTGCCAGCAGCCCCAGGGGGGGGAACACTGAAGCTTTCTTT. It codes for CASSPRGGNTEAFF.

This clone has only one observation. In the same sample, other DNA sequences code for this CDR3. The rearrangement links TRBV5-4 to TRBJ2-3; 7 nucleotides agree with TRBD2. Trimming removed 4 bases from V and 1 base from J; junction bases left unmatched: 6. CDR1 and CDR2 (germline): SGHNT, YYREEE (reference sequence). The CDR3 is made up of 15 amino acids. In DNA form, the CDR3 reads TGTGCCAGCAGCCCGGGAGGTGCAGGCACAGATACGCAGTATTTT. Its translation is CASSPGGAGTDTQYF. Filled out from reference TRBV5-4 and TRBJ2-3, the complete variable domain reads ETGVTQSPTHLIKTRGQQVTLRCSSQSGHNTVSWYQQALGQGPQFIFQYYREEENGRGNFPPRFSGLQFPNYSSELNVNALELDDSALYLCASSPGGAGTDTQYFGPGTRLTVL.

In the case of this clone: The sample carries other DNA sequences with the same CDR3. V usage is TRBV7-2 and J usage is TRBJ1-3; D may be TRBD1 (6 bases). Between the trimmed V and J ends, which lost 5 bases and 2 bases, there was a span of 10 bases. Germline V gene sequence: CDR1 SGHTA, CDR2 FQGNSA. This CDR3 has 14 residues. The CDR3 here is CASSPQGTGNTIYF. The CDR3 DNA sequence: TGTGCCAGCAGCCCGCAGGGGACTGGAAACACCATATATTTT.

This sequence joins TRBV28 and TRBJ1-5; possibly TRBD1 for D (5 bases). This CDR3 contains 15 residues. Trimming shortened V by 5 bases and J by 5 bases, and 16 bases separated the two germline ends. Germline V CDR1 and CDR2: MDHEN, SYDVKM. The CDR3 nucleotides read TGTGCCAGCAGTACAGGTTTCCGGATCGATCAGCCCCAGCATTTT. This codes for CASSTGFRIDQPQHF.

The CDR3 DNA is TGCGCCAGCAGCTCCCTAGCGGGAACGGTCAACGAGCAGTACTTC. It is translated as CASSSLAGTVNEQYF. The chain carries TRBV5-1 and TRBJ2-7; 9 nucleotides line up with TRBD2. Germline V gene sequence: CDR1 SGHRS, CDR2 YFSETQ. Trimming took 3 bases from V and 5 from J; bases not matched to a gene: 9. CDR3 length: 15 amino acids.

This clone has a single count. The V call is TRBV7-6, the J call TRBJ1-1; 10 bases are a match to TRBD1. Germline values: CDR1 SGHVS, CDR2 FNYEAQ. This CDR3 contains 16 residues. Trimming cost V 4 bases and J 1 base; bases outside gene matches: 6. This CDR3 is CASSYRDRGPNTEAFF. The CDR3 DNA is TGTGCCAGCAGCTACCGGGACAGGGGACCGAACACTGAAGCTTTCTTT.